Given below is one T cell receptor (beta chain) in context. Its matching antigen is unknown. This record belongs to a study of siplizumab effects on memory and regulatory T cells. Points from the study as a whole: Naive or memory phenotype was unassignable for roughly 75-97% of proliferating CD4+ or CD8+ clones.

CDR3 length: 19 amino acids. Germline V gene data show CDR1 as SGHTA and CDR2 as FQGNSA. V lost 4 bases to trimming and J lost 4 bases, with 29 bases between them. The table came from immunoSEQ multiplex PCR; TCRdb's copy has only in-frame clones and leaves some out. The table includes roughly 93,000 clones, 85% to 95% detected once. The chain is built from TRBV7-2 and TRBJ2-7, with D possibly called TRBD1 or TRBD2 (6 bases each). The receptor's source is a human donor in good health. Sequenced material: non-Treg CD4+ T cells sorted from blood. CDR3 loop: CASSSPYRAGQRGGYEQYF. The CDR3 DNA reads as TGTGCCAGCAGCTCCCCGTATCGTGCGGGACAAAGAGGTGGTTACGAGCAGTACTTC.